The entry below describes one T cell receptor beta chain. Its antigen is not known. This record comes from a study of vaccination effects on CD4 cells after COVID-19. Turning to the study itself: Post-vaccine samples followed the second dose by a median of 72 days. The study's findings and limits: Late post-vaccination, clones induced by infection and those induced by vaccine underwent marked clonal contraction.

CDR1 and CDR2 (germline): LGHDT, YNNKEL (reference sequence). Deletions cut 2 bases from V and 0 bases from J, with 11 bases between. There are 15 residues in the CDR3. Sequencing was preceded by expansion of antigen-specific CD4+ T cells with viral peptide pools in the ViraFEST assay. Culture lasted about 10 days before CD4+ T cell isolation. It was two doses of either the BNT162b2 or mRNA-1273 vaccine that participants received. All vaccine recipients tested negative for nucleocapsid antibodies and had never contracted SARS-CoV-2 infection. They grew two million PBMC in each well, adding 8.5 to 10 IU/ml IL-2 and about 9.5 ug/ml peptides. The data were produced by immunoSEQ multiplex PCR, yet TCRdb's version contains in-frame clones alone and is incomplete. The sample has 15,000 to 20,000 clones, about 70% seen once.

The TCR comes from a human donor who received a COVID-19 vaccine. Sequencing was performed on CD4+ T cells from PBMCs cultured with HCoV-NL63 spike peptides, taken after COVID-19 vaccination. J is TRBJ2-7 and V is TRBV3-1 (or the pseudogene TRBV3-2); D is possibly TRBD2 (5 bases). The CDR3 loop is CASSQIPGSSYEQYF. For the CDR3, the DNA is TGTGCCAGCAGCCAAATCCCGGGAAGCTCCTACGAGCAGTACTTC.